These 31 T cell receptor beta chains were sequenced from one sample in a study of T cell responses to AZD1222 COVID-19 vaccine. Clones were sequenced by immunoSEQ multiplex PCR, and TCRdb holds only the in-frame ones, with some missing. The repertoire consists of 150,000 to 200,000 clones, with 88% occurring once and the leading ten covering approximately 10%. The sample in question was peripheral blood, obtained 28 days after the second AZD1222 dose. These receptors were collected from an adult who received the AZD1222 COVID-19 vaccine.

The CDR3 nucleotides read TGCGCCAGCAGCCCGGAGGGGACTAGCGGGGGCGATGAGCAGTTCTTC. This translates into CASSPEGTSGGDEQFF. The V call is TRBV5-1, the J call TRBJ2-1, with 14 bases identical to TRBD2. There are 16 residues in the CDR3. The junction had 8 bases not matched to a gene; V was cut back by 4 bases and J by 8 bases. Germline-derived CDR1 and CDR2 are SGHRS and YFSETQ.

In regard to this clone: Distinct nucleotide sequences in the sample also encode this CDR3. V is TRBV9 and J is TRBJ1-6; D unclear. Looked up from germline, CDR1 is SGDLS and CDR2 is YYNGEE. This CDR3 has 14 residues. Deletions cut 0 bases from V and 7 bases from J, with 8 bases between. CDR3 nucleotide sequence: TGTGCCAGCAGCGTAGGCCAGCCAAATTCACCCCTCCACTTT. Translating it yields CASSVGQPNSPLHF.

The CDR3 loop reads CASSSPGTGVYSNQPQHF. The CDR3 nucleotides are TGTGCCAGTAGTAGTCCCGGGACAGGAGTCTATAGCAATCAGCCCCAGCATTTT. The chain joins TRBV19 to TRBJ1-5; 8 nucleotides line up with TRBD1. J gave up 0 bases and V 4 bases, and 11 bases lay outside the gene matches. Germline V CDR1 and CDR2: LNHDA, SQIVND (reference sequence). The CDR3 is 18 residues long.

This clone was seen a handful of times. This sequence joins TRBV19 and TRBJ1-3, with D tentatively TRBD1 (5 bases). The ends were cut back, 4 bases at V and 1 base at J, with 20 bases in the middle. The germline V gene has CDR1 LNHDA and CDR2 SQIVND (reference sequence). This CDR3 spans 18 amino acids. The chain's CDR3 is CASSTFGQGALSGNTIYF. The CDR3 bases are TGTGCCAGTAGTACCTTCGGGCAGGGAGCCCTTTCTGGAAACACCATATATTTT.

This rearrangement joins TRBV7-2 to TRBJ2-2, with 7 bases identical to TRBD1. The CDR3 contains 14 residues. CDR1 is SGHTA and CDR2 is FQGNSA in the germline V gene. The V gene end was trimmed by 4 bases and the J gene end by 6 bases; junction bases not matched to a gene: 5. The CDR3: CASSSTGIPGELFF. The CDR3 region has the DNA TGTGCCAGCAGCTCGACAGGGATCCCCGGGGAGCTGTTTTTT.

The chain couples TRBV6-5 to TRBJ2-2; 8 bases are a match to TRBD1. The CDR3 is 14 residues long. Trimming at V came to 6 bases and at J to 4 bases, leaving 4 bases not matched to a gene. CDR1 and CDR2 from the germline V gene are MNHEY and SVGAGI. CDR3 sequence (DNA): TGTGCCAGCAGCGGACAGGGCGGCACCGGGGAGCTGTTTTTT. Translation: CASSGQGGTGELFF.

The CDR3, as DNA: TGCAGCGTTGAAAGGGGCAGGGGGTGGAACACTGAAGCTTTCTTT. This sequence encodes CSVERGRGWNTEAFF. The V gene is TRBV29-1, the J gene TRBJ1-1; TRBD1 matches 7 bases. There are 15 residues in the CDR3. Germline values: CDR1 SQVTM, CDR2 ANQGSEA. The V segment lost 2 bases and the J segment 1 base; nucleotides outside the gene matches: 7.

Here the CDR3 reads CASSNPTRTEAFF. The CDR3 DNA is TGTGCCAGTAGTAACCCAACCCGCACTGAAGCTTTCTTT. The J gene is TRBJ1-1, the V gene TRBV19, with D hard to call. The CDR3 is 13 residues long. Looked up from germline, CDR1 is LNHDA and CDR2 is SQIVND (reference sequence). Deletions cut 4 bases from V and 4 bases from J, with 10 bases between.

This chain uses TRBV4-1 with TRBJ2-7; D perhaps matches TRBD2 (6 bases). V was shortened by 3 bases and J by 0 bases, with 15 bases between the two germline ends. The CDR3 consists of 16 residues. CDR1 MGHRA and CDR2 YSYEKL come from the germline V gene. DNA for the CDR3: TGCGCCAGCAGCCAGCCAAACCGGGACTTCTCCTACGAGCAGTACTTC. This gives the protein CASSQPNRDFSYEQYF.

The chain has TRBV9 and TRBJ2-3, with 12 bases identical to TRBD2. Germline V gene lookup returns CDR1 SGDLS and CDR2 YYNGEE. After removal of 0 bases from V and 7 bases from J, the junction contained 9 bases not matched to a gene. The CDR3 consists of 17 residues. Here the CDR3 DNA reads TGTGCCAGCAGCGTAGATCCTAGCGGGGGGGCATTGAATACGCAGTATTTT. Its translation is CASSVDPSGGALNTQYF.

V is TRBV19 and J is TRBJ1-6, with 7 bases that match TRBD1. This CDR3 region has 15 residues. Germline CDR1 is LNHDA and CDR2 is SQIVND (reference sequence). V trimming: 4 bases; J trimming: 6 bases; junction bases outside the gene matches: 6. CDR3: CASSTRQGGNSPLHF. The CDR3 coding sequence is TGTGCCAGTAGTACAAGACAGGGCGGTAATTCACCCCTCCACTTT. Looking up the rest from reference TRBV19 and TRBJ1-6 gives the full variable domain: DGGITQSPKYLFRKEGQNVTLSCEQNLNHDAMYWYRQDPGQGLRLIYYSQIVNDFQKGDIAEGYSVSREKKESFPLTVTSAQKNPTAFYLCASSTRQGGNSPLHFGNGTRLTVT.

The rearrangement uses TRBV7-3 and TRBJ1-6; 11 bases map to TRBD1. V lost 3 bases to trimming and J lost 8 bases; unmatched junction nucleotides: 9. This CDR3 region has 17 residues. From germline, CDR1 is SGHTA and CDR2 FQGTGA. The CDR3 DNA reads as TGTGCCAGCAGCTTCGGGACGGGACAGGGGGTGGATTCACCCCTCCACTTT. Its translation: CASSFGTGQGVDSPLHF. The variable domain in full, completed from reference TRBV7-3 and TRBJ1-6, reads GAGVSQTPSNKVTEKGKYVELRCDPISGHTALYWYRQSLGQGPEFLIYFQGTGAADDSGLPNDRFFAVRPEGSVSTLKIQRTERGDSAVYLCASSFGTGQGVDSPLHFGNGTRLTVT.

The rearrangement uses TRBV10-3 and TRBJ2-3; the match to TRBD2 covers 8 bases. Germline CDR1 is ENHRY and CDR2 is SYGVKD. J gave up 3 bases and V 9 bases, and 5 bases lay outside the gene matches. This CDR3 is 13 amino acids long. The CDR3 reads CAMRGARTDTQYF. CDR3 DNA sequence: TGTGCCATGCGGGGGGCCCGTACAGATACGCAGTATTTT.

J is TRBJ2-3 and V is TRBV11-2; 9 bases match TRBD2. The CDR3 has 17 residues. Germline CDR1 is SGHAT and CDR2 is FQNNGV. Unmatched junction bases numbered 10, after V lost 1 base and J lost 5 bases. The CDR3 loop is CASSLGLGGGAEDTQYF. Here the CDR3 DNA reads TGTGCCAGCAGCTTAGGGCTTGGCGGGGGGGCCGAAGATACGCAGTATTTT.

The V and J genes are TRBV5-6 and TRBJ1-2; no clear D. The CDR3 contains 12 residues. In germline, CDR1 is SGHDT, CDR2 YYEEEE. V was cut by 7 bases and J by 0 bases, with 7 bases left in between. CDR3 sequence: CASRGTNYGYTF. CDR3 DNA: TGTGCCAGCCGAGGGACTAACTATGGCTACACCTTC.

The V and J genes are TRBV11-2 and TRBJ1-2, with D uncertain. The CDR3 covers 13 residues. CDR1 is SGHAT, CDR2 FQNNGV, per germline. The V and J ends lost 4 bases and 3 bases respectively, with 9 bases between them. Here the CDR3 reads CASSSGGDYGYTF. The CDR3 DNA sequence: TGTGCCAGCAGCTCGGGAGGTGACTATGGCTACACCTTC.

The chain carries TRBV9 and TRBJ1-2; no definite D call. V was shortened by 0 bases and J by 4 bases, with 13 bases between the two germline ends. Looked up from germline, CDR1 is SGDLS and CDR2 is YYNGEE. The CDR3 runs to 15 residues. In DNA form, the CDR3 reads TGTGCCAGCAGCGTAGGCGACACAGTGTCCTATGGCTACACCTTC. This translates into CASSVGDTVSYGYTF.

The chain combines TRBV10-3 with TRBJ2-3; 9 bases align to TRBD1. The CDR3 has 17 amino acids. Germline CDR1 and CDR2: ENHRY and SYGVKD. Trimming took 3 bases from V and 2 from J; bases not matched to a gene: 9. The CDR3 loop reads CAISDPPGTGTTDTQYF. The CDR3 DNA reads TGTGCCATCAGTGATCCCCCGGGGACAGGGACCACAGATACGCAGTATTTT.

The V gene is TRBV7-2, the J gene TRBJ1-5, with no clear D. The ends were cut back, 1 base at V and 0 bases at J, with 7 bases in the middle. Germline lookup yields CDR1 SGHTA and CDR2 FQGNSA. The CDR3 runs 15 residues. The CDR3 protein is CASSLGRYSNQPQHF. The CDR3 nucleotides are TGTGCCAGCAGCTTAGGGCGATATAGCAATCAGCCCCAGCATTTT. The whole variable domain, filled in from reference TRBV7-2 and TRBJ1-5, reads GAGVSQSPSNKVTEKGKDVELRCDPISGHTALYWYRQSLGQGLEFLIYFQGNSAPDKSGLPSDRFSAERTGGSVSTLTIQRTQQEDSAVYLCASSLGRYSNQPQHFGDGTRLSIL.

This chain uses TRBV7-9 with TRBJ2-5, with TRBD2 matching 8 bases. The V gene end was trimmed by 3 bases and the J gene end by 5 bases; junction bases not matched to a gene: 8. The CDR3 is made up of 15 amino acids. The germline V gene has CDR1 SEHNR and CDR2 FQNEAQ (reference sequence). DNA of the CDR3: TGTGCCAGCAGCTTTCGGCGGGGGGTTTGGGAGACCCAGTACTTC. This gives the protein CASSFRRGVWETQYF.

This clone was recorded once. The CDR3 nucleotides are TGCAGCGCCCGAAGGCCTAGCGGGGGGGCGCCCGGGGAGCTGTTTTTT. This codes for CSARRPSGGAPGELFF. The chain joins TRBV29-1 to TRBJ2-2; 12 bases map to TRBD2. After removal of 7 bases from V and 6 bases from J, the junction contained 12 bases not matched to a gene. CDR3 length: 16 amino acids. Germline assignment: CDR1 SQVTM and CDR2 ANQGSEA.

The gene calls are TRBV11-2 and TRBJ1-1, with 7 nucleotides matching TRBD1. The CDR3 has 14 amino acids. Germline loops: CDR1 SGHAT, CDR2 FQNNGV. The V gene end was trimmed by 5 bases and the J gene end by 4 bases; junction bases not matched to a gene: 7. Here the CDR3 reads CASSPNRGSTEAFF. The CDR3 DNA reads TGTGCCAGCAGCCCTAACAGGGGAAGCACTGAAGCTTTCTTT.

The V call is TRBV12-3 or TRBV12-4, the J call TRBJ1-1, with D perhaps TRBD1 (5 bases). The length of the CDR3 is 13 residues. The V end lost 3 bases, the J end lost 6 bases, and 11 bases lay between the germline ends. The CDR3 bases are TGTGCCAGCAGTTTCTCTGGGGCCGCTGAAGCTTTCTTT. It specifies CASSFSGAAEAFF.

The table lists this clone with a few counts. The J gene is TRBJ1-3, the V gene TRBV21-1; whether TRBD1, the table's D call, matches the DNA was not checked. TRBV21-1 has pseudogene status. The CDR3 consists of 15 residues. The CDR3 bases are TGTGCCAGCAGCGGGCGACAGGGGGCTGGAAACACCATATATTTT. Protein sequence: CASSGRQGAGNTIYF.

The chain has TRBV5-1 and TRBJ2-5; D is undetermined. CDR3 length: 14 amino acids. The V end lost 0 bases, the J end lost 6 bases, and 12 bases lay between the germline ends. Germline values: CDR1 SGHRS, CDR2 YFSETQ. This CDR3 is CASSLESGPKTQYF. The CDR3 DNA follows: TGCGCCAGCAGCTTGGAATCCGGGCCAAAGACCCAGTACTTC.

The chain has TRBV6-2 or TRBV6-3 and TRBJ1-1; a possible D gene is TRBD1 (5 bases). This CDR3 is 13 amino acids long. Per germline, CDR1 MNHEY and CDR2 SVGEGT. V was clipped by 2 bases and J by 6 bases, with 10 bases between them. CDR3 bases: TGTGCCAGCAGTTACGTGCGGGGCGCTGAAGCTTTCTTT. Translation gives CASSYVRGAEAFF.

This clone was seen a handful of times. The chain is built from TRBV18 and TRBJ2-6; 7 bases agree with TRBD1. The germline V gene encodes CDR1 KGHSH and CDR2 LQKENI. CDR3 length: 15 amino acids. V shed 6 bases, J shed 7 bases, and the junction held 9 bases outside the gene matches. The chain's CDR3 is CASSLRGSGANVLTF. For the CDR3, the DNA is TGTGCCAGCTCTCTCAGGGGGAGCGGAGCCAACGTCCTGACTTTC.

V usage is TRBV6-5 and J usage is TRBJ1-1; D might be TRBD1 (5 bases). The V end was cut by 2 bases, the J end by 6 bases, with 16 bases between. The CDR3 covers 15 residues. Germline V CDR1 and CDR2: MNHEY, SVGAGI. As DNA, the CDR3 is TGTGCCAGCAGTTACGCGGTAACAGGTCCTTCTGAAGCTTTCTTT. It encodes CASSYAVTGPSEAFF.

The chain links TRBV7-2 to TRBJ2-7; 7 positions agree with TRBD2. Germline V gives CDR1 SGHTA, CDR2 FQGNSA. The trim removed 4 bases at V and 3 bases at J, leaving 6 bases unmatched. The CDR3 extends over 14 amino acids. In DNA, the CDR3 is TGTGCCAGCAGCTACGGACTAGGGAACTACGAGCAGTACTTC. It translates to CASSYGLGNYEQYF.

Details on this clone: Sequence at one end of the junction differs from germline and may be a read error. The gene calls are TRBV6-1 and TRBJ1-1; weak D call: TRBD1 (6 bases). This CDR3 comprises 11 residues. Germline-derived CDR1 and CDR2 are MNHNS and SASEGT. The CDR3 loop reads CASSEIGGTTF. CDR3 bases: TGTGCCAGCAGTGAAATTGGGGGGACAACCTTT.

This clone has a handful of counts. The rearrangement links TRBV11-1 to TRBJ1-1, with D unresolved. There are 15 residues in the CDR3. Germline V gene data show CDR1 as SGHAT and CDR2 as FQDESV (reference sequence). V lost 2 bases and J lost 2, with 12 bases in between. The CDR3 region has the DNA TGTGCCAGCAGCTTAAGGTCGGGCACAAACACTGAAGCTTTCTTT. This gives the protein CASSLRSGTNTEAFF.